This T cell receptor (beta chain) was retrieved from a study of PD-L1 blockade in urothelial cancer. Background on the study: Male sex and bladder-origin urothelial cancer characterized about 85% of the 29 patients. Once treatment had started, blood was analyzed at 3 weeks (second dose) and again at 6 weeks.

Regarding time point: peripheral blood 6 weeks after treatment start. Method: immunoSEQ multiplex PCR; TCRdb's copy keeps in-frame clones and lacks some. The sample yields 72,000 or so clones, about 90% seen once. The CDR3 contains 16 residues. V trimming: 0 bases; J trimming: 5 bases; junction bases outside the gene matches: 7. Germline V gene lookup returns CDR1 MNHEY and CDR2 SVGAGI. The specimen comprised PBMCs, sampled around atezolizumab (anti-PD-L1) treatment. The receptor was isolated from a man aged 55 to 69 with urothelial cancer. V usage is TRBV6-5 and J usage is TRBJ2-5; 9 nucleotides line up with TRBD2. This CDR3 is CASSYSGGRASETQYF. The CDR3 DNA reads TGTGCCAGCAGTTACTCGGGCGGGAGGGCGTCGGAGACCCAGTACTTC.